The text below deals with one TCR beta chain. Trimming took 2 bases from V and 5 from J; bases not matched to a gene: 8. The length of the CDR3 is 15 residues. CDR1 SEHNR and CDR2 FQNEAQ come from the germline V gene (reference sequence). Clones were read by immunoSEQ multiplex PCR, and TCRdb kept only the in-frame ones, dropping some. The data show some 80,000 clones, 92% seen once. The data were obtained in a study of OX40 agonist ivuxolimab in advanced cancers. This rearrangement joins TRBV7-9 to TRBJ2-5; TRBD2 agrees at 7 bases. The TCR originated in an adult with an advanced solid tumor such as melanoma, head and neck, liver or kidney cancer. The material was CD4+ or CD8+ T cells sorted from blood, obtained in a trial of the OX40 agonist ivuxolimab. The CDR3 bases are TGTGCCAGCAGCTTACCGCGGGGGTTGGGGGAGACCCAGTACTTC. It yields the protein CASSLPRGLGETQYF.